Listed below are T cell receptor beta chains from one sample, sequenced in a study of control samples from healthy donors and cancer patients. Produced via immunoSEQ multiplex PCR; TCRdb's table is partial and in-frame only. The sample carries under 200,000 clones, 91% recorded once. The specimen sequenced was blood. These receptors originate from a woman in her twenties or thirties in good health. Both conserved end residues are part of each CDR3. D genes are given only for firm matches. Clone size is shown for a subset of rows, as once, few, many or a class of expanded clone.

CASSPPVRPQETQYF TGTGCCAGCTCACCACCGGTCAGGCCCCAAGAGACCCAGTACTTC NA TRBJ2-5 TRBV18 NA
CASSETHSNYGYTF TGTGCCAGCAGTGAAACTCACAGTAACTATGGCTACACCTTC NA TRBJ1-2 TRBV6-1 NA
CASSYSSAFNEKLFF TGTGCCAGCAGTTACTCATCCGCGTTTAATGAAAAACTGTTTTTT NA TRBJ1-4 TRBV6-5 NA
CASSAGTNTYEQYF TGTGCCAGCAGCGCCGGGACTAATACCTACGAGCAGTACTTC TRBD2 TRBJ2-7 TRBV9 NA
CASSYDRNSPLHF TGTGCCAGCAGTTACGACCGTAATTCACCCCTCCACTTT NA TRBJ1-6 TRBV6-5 NA
CASSVGSNSNQPQHF TGTGCCAGCAGCGTAGGCAGTAATAGCAATCAGCCCCAGCATTTT NA TRBJ1-5 TRBV9 NA
CASSYPTRVPSNEQFF TGTGCCAGCAGTTACCCGACTAGGGTCCCCTCTAATGAGCAGTTCTTC NA TRBJ2-1 TRBV6-5 NA
CASSLYGGGDTQYF TGTGCCAGCAGTTTATACGGGGGAGGAGATACGCAGTATTTT NA TRBJ2-3 TRBV27 NA
CAWSAGSGELFF TGTGCCTGGAGTGCGGGGAGCGGGGAGCTGTTTTTT NA TRBJ2-2 TRBV30 NA
CASSHPLPGLAGGSYNEQFF TGTGCCAGCAGCCATCCTTTACCGGGACTAGCGGGTGGCTCCTACAATGAGCAGTTCTTC TRBD2 TRBJ2-1 TRBV3-1/TRBV3-2 NA
CATSDCGEGTMNTEAFF TGTGCCACCAGTGATTGTGGCGAGGGTACCATGAACACTGAAGCTTTCTTT NA TRBJ1-1 TRBV24-1 NA
CASSLEGGLPNSPLHF TGTGCCAGCAGCTTAGAGGGGGGCCTACCTAATTCACCCCTCCACTTT NA TRBJ1-6 TRBV7-2 NA
CASSFNTEAFF TGTGCCAGCAGTTTCAACACTGAAGCTTTCTTT NA TRBJ1-1 TRBV27 few
CAISESGENTEAFF TGTGCCATCAGTGAGTCAGGGGAGAACACTGAAGCTTTCTTT NA TRBJ1-1 TRBV10-3 NA
CASSPQGEGTEAFF TGTGCCAGCAGCCCACAGGGGGAAGGCACTGAAGCTTTCTTT TRBD1 TRBJ1-1 TRBV7-3 NA
CASSERLTEAFF TGTGCCAGCAGTGAGAGACTCACTGAAGCTTTCTTT NA TRBJ1-1 TRBV6-1 NA
CASSPGDTYTEAFF TGTGCCAGTAGCCCTGGGGACACCTACACTGAAGCTTTCTTT NA TRBJ1-1 TRBV19 NA
CASSLVLARTYEQYF TGTGCCAGCAGCTTAGTGCTAGCGAGGACCTACGAGCAGTACTTC NA TRBJ2-7 TRBV11-1 NA
CASSSPLVYNEQFF TGTGCCAGCAGTTCCCCCCTGGTATACAATGAGCAGTTCTTC NA TRBJ2-1 TRBV28 NA
CASSESAGYYEQYF TGTGCCAGCAGTGAATCGGCGGGGTACTACGAGCAGTACTTC NA TRBJ2-7 TRBV25-1 NA
CASGGPSNYGYTF TGTGCCAGCGGCGGACCGTCTAACTATGGCTACACCTTC NA TRBJ1-2 TRBV7-8 NA
CASRPGGTYEQYF TGTGCCAGCAGGCCAGGGGGGACCTACGAGCAGTACTTC NA TRBJ2-7 TRBV2 NA
CASRTGQGSGQPQHF TGTGCCAGCAGGACTGGACAGGGAAGTGGTCAGCCCCAGCATTTT TRBD1 TRBJ1-5 TRBV27 few
CATSRDLEMNTEAFF TGTGCCACCAGCAGAGATTTGGAAATGAACACTGAAGCTTTCTTT NA TRBJ1-1 TRBV15 NA
CASSLIGWRGYTF TGTGCCAGCAGTTTAATTGGGTGGCGGGGCTACACCTTC NA TRBJ1-2 TRBV12-3/TRBV12-4 NA
CASSPGSGGWNDEQYF TGTGCCAGCAGTCCGGGCTCGGGTGGTTGGAACGACGAGCAGTACTTC NA TRBJ2-7 TRBV7-9 NA
CASSFPPQGTEAFF TGTGCCAGCAGTTTCCCCCCACAGGGCACTGAAGCTTTCTTT NA TRBJ1-1 TRBV28 NA
CARSPGTGGETQYF TGTGCCAGAAGCCCCGGGACAGGGGGCGAGACCCAGTACTTC TRBD1 TRBJ2-5 TRBV5-3 NA
CASSPGQGLRADTQYF TGTGCCAGCAGCCCTGGACAGGGGCTAAGGGCAGATACGCAGTATTTT TRBD1 TRBJ2-3 TRBV3-1/TRBV3-2 NA
CASSLWASGTGELFF TGTGCCAGCAGTTTATGGGCTAGCGGTACCGGGGAGCTGTTTTTT TRBD2 TRBJ2-2 TRBV28 NA
CASKAGTSGTYEQYF TGTGCCAGCAAAGCCGGGACTAGCGGGACCTACGAGCAGTACTTC TRBD2 TRBJ2-7 TRBV28 NA
CASSQGIQGVQETQYF TGCGCCAGCAGCCAAGGAATACAGGGGGTCCAAGAGACCCAGTACTTC TRBD1 TRBJ2-5 TRBV4-1 NA
CSVEPGPYEQYF TGCAGCGTTGAGCCGGGTCCCTACGAGCAGTACTTC NA TRBJ2-7 TRBV29-1 NA
CASRSDSNQPQHF TGTGCCAGTAGGTCGGACAGCAATCAGCCCCAGCATTTT NA TRBJ1-5 TRBV19 NA
CASSTKTGWWEQYF TGTGCCAGCAGCACTAAGACAGGGTGGTGGGAGCAGTACTTC TRBD1 TRBJ2-7 TRBV7-9 once
CAISELAGSTGELFF TGTGCCATCAGTGAGTTAGCGGGGTCCACCGGGGAGCTGTTTTTT TRBD2 TRBJ2-2 TRBV10-3 once
CASSVVFQGWETQYF TGTGCCAGCAGCGTCGTTTTTCAGGGGTGGGAGACCCAGTACTTC NA TRBJ2-5 TRBV9 NA
CASSVAGSTSYEQYF TGTGCCAGCAGCGTAGCAGGCAGTACCTCCTACGAGCAGTACTTC NA TRBJ2-7 TRBV9 NA
CAWTPTSGRAYTGELFF TGTGCCTGGACCCCGACTAGCGGGAGGGCCTACACCGGGGAGCTGTTTTTT TRBD2 TRBJ2-2 TRBV30 NA
CASSGTSGGTGELFF TGCGCCAGCAGCGGAACTAGCGGGGGGACCGGGGAGCTGTTTTTT TRBD2 TRBJ2-2 TRBV5-1 once
CASRFIPDMNTEAFF TGTGCCAGCAGATTCATCCCTGACATGAACACTGAAGCTTTCTTT NA TRBJ1-1 TRBV7-2 NA